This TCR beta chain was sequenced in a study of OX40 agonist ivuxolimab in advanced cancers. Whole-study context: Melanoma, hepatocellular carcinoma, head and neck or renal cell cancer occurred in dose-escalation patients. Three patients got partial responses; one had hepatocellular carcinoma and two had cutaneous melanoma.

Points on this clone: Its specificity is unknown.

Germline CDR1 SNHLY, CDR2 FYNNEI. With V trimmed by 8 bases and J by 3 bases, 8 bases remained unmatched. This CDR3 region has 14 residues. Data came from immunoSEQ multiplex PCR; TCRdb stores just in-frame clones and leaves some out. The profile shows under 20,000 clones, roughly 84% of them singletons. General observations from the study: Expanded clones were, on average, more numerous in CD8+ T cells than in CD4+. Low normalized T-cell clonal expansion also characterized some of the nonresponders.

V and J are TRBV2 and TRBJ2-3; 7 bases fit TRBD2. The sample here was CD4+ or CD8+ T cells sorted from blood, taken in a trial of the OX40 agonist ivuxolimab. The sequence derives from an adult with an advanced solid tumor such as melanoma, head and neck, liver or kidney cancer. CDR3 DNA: TGTGCCAGCCAAATGGGGGGGTCGACAGATACGCAGTATTTT. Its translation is CASQMGGSTDTQYF.